The 17 T cell receptor beta chains in this list originate from one sample, sequenced in a study of blood T cell repertoires in COVID-19. TCRdb's table, derived via immunoSEQ multiplex PCR, lists solely in-frame clones and lacks some. The table has under 200,000 clones, roughly 70% seen once. Material: peripheral blood. These receptors were taken from a woman older than 75 with acute or convalescent COVID-19.

CDR3 bases: TGTGCCAGTAGTTACCGGAAAGGCACAGGGTTCAATGAGCAGTTCTTC. Protein: CASSYRKGTGFNEQFF. The rearrangement joins TRBV19 to TRBJ2-1; tentative D call: TRBD1 (6 bases). The CDR3 is made up of 16 amino acids. V shed 5 bases and J shed 6 bases, with 20 bases lying between them. Germline V gene lookup returns CDR1 LNHDA and CDR2 SQIVND (reference sequence).

The chain links TRBV5-4 to TRBJ2-2, with 12 positions matching TRBD1. The junction had 7 bases not matched to a gene; V was cut back by 4 bases and J by 3 bases. Germline values: CDR1 SGHNT, CDR2 YYREEE (reference sequence). The CDR3 is made up of 17 amino acids. This CDR3 is CASSPGTGGSYTGELFF. CDR3 in DNA: TGTGCCAGCAGCCCTGGGACAGGGGGCTCCTACACCGGGGAGCTGTTTTTT.

The chain links TRBV19 to TRBJ2-5, with TRBD2 identical over 10 bases. Unmatched junction bases numbered 7, after V lost 4 bases and J lost 5 bases. This CDR3 region has 15 residues. CDR1 is LNHDA and CDR2 is SQIVND in the germline V gene (reference sequence). The CDR3 sequence: CASSTSGRGEETQYF. The CDR3 region has the DNA TGTGCCAGTAGTACTAGCGGGAGAGGGGAGGAGACCCAGTACTTC.

The chain couples TRBV4-1 to TRBJ2-4; 9 nucleotides align to TRBD2. With 1 base clipped from V and 7 bases from J, the junction kept 8 bases outside the gene matches. Germline loops: CDR1 MGHRA, CDR2 YSYEKL. CDR3 size: 16 residues. CDR3: CASSQAGGGASNIQYF. The DNA of the CDR3 is TGCGCCAGCAGCCAAGCCGGCGGGGGGGCAAGCAACATTCAGTACTTC.

This chain uses TRBV18 with TRBJ2-2, with a tentative D call TRBD2 (6 bases). The CDR3 covers 15 residues. Germline V gene data show CDR1 as KGHSH and CDR2 as LQKENI. V was shortened by 5 bases and J by 0 bases, with 10 bases between the two germline ends. CDR3 sequence (DNA): TGTGCCAGCTCAGCAGGGAGGCCGAACACCGGGGAGCTGTTTTTT. The encoded protein is CASSAGRPNTGELFF.

The rearrangement uses TRBV2 and TRBJ2-2; 8 bases fit TRBD2. Germline-derived CDR1 and CDR2 are SNHLY and FYNNEI. The CDR3 contains 15 residues. The V and J ends lost 11 bases and 8 bases, in that order; junction bases with no gene match: 16. CDR3 sequence: CASTRTAGVLGELFF. In DNA, the CDR3 is TGTGCCTCTACACGGACAGCGGGAGTTCTTGGGGAGCTGTTTTTT.

The chain is built from TRBV6-6 and TRBJ2-7; 10 positions match TRBD2. J was trimmed by 8 bases and V by 6 bases; bases with no gene match: 13. CDR3 length: 15 residues. Germline loops: CDR1 MNHNY, CDR2 SVGAGI (reference sequence). The CDR3 DNA follows: TGTGCCAGCAGAGACACTAGCGGGACCGTCTCAAAGCAGTACTTC. The encoded protein is CASRDTSGTVSKQYF.

A few counts support this clone. The CDR3 region is CASSATIDSPLHF. CDR3 DNA sequence: TGTGCCAGCAGCGCCACTATAGATTCACCCCTCCACTTT. The chain has TRBV7-3 and TRBJ1-6; D not certain. Germline values: CDR1 SGHTA, CDR2 FQGTGA. Trimming removed 5 bases at V and 8 bases at J, with 10 bases between. This CDR3 spans 13 amino acids. The whole variable domain, remainder taken from reference TRBV7-3 and TRBJ1-6, is GAGVSQTPSNKVTEKGKYVELRCDPISGHTALYWYRQSLGQGPEFLIYFQGTGAADDSGLPNDRFFAVRPEGSVSTLKIQRTERGDSAVYLCASSATIDSPLHFGNGTRLTVT.

The V gene is TRBV3-1 (or the pseudogene TRBV3-2), the J gene TRBJ2-5, with 11 bases lining up with TRBD1. V was pared by 0 bases and J by 4 bases, with 7 bases of the junction left unmatched. The CDR3 runs to 17 residues. Germline CDR1 and CDR2: LGHDT and YNNKEL (reference sequence). Here the CDR3 reads CASSQELMDRGRETQYF. The CDR3 DNA is TGTGCCAGCAGCCAAGAATTGATGGACAGGGGGCGAGAGACCCAGTACTTC.

V and J are TRBV30 and TRBJ2-7; 10 bases match TRBD2. The CDR3 extends over 14 amino acids. Unmatched junction bases numbered 7, after V lost 2 bases and J lost 6 bases. Germline V lookup: CDR1 GTSNPN, CDR2 SVGIG (reference sequence). This chain's CDR3 is CAWSKGTSAGEQYF. The CDR3, as DNA: TGTGCCTGGAGTAAGGGGACTAGCGCGGGCGAGCAGTACTTC.

With respect to this clone: Other DNA sequences in the same sample also yield this CDR3. The gene calls are TRBV5-1 and TRBJ2-2, with 7 positions matching TRBD1. V lost 0 bases and J lost 0; bases outside the gene matches: 2. Germline CDR1 SGHRS, CDR2 YFSETQ. The CDR3 has 16 amino acids. CDR3 sequence: CASSLGQGANTGELFF. CDR3 DNA sequence: TGCGCCAGCAGCTTGGGGCAGGGGGCGAACACCGGGGAGCTGTTTTTT.

The J gene is TRBJ2-1, the V gene TRBV24-1; D perhaps matches TRBD2 (6 bases). V shed 5 bases and J shed 7 bases, with 20 bases lying between them. Germline assignment: CDR1 KGHDR and CDR2 SFDVKD. The CDR3 sequence is 16 residues long. The CDR3 nucleotides read TGTGCCACCAGTGCCAAATACCACGCGGCGGGGAATGAGCAGTTCTTC. This codes for CATSAKYHAAGNEQFF.

The genes are TRBV27 and TRBJ2-1, with 8 bases fitting TRBD1. V was pared by 0 bases and J by 9 bases, with 13 bases of the junction left unmatched. The CDR3 consists of 17 residues. The germline gives CDR1 MNHEY, CDR2 SMNVEV (reference sequence). The CDR3 nucleotides are TGTGCCAGCAGTTTATCGGCCTTCGGTCAGGGGGCTCGTGAGCAGTTCTTC. As protein: CASSLSAFGQGAREQFF.

The J gene is TRBJ2-7, the V gene TRBV7-9; 7 nucleotides agree with TRBD1. This CDR3 has 14 amino acids. V was pared by 5 bases and J by 3 bases, with 7 bases of the junction left unmatched. Germline values: CDR1 SEHNR, CDR2 FQNEAQ (reference sequence). The CDR3 is CASSLTGDGYEQYF. The CDR3 nucleotides read TGTGCCAGCAGCCTCACAGGGGACGGCTACGAGCAGTACTTC.

This rearrangement joins TRBV19 to TRBJ2-2, with 8 nucleotides matching TRBD1. This CDR3 contains 14 residues. With 6 bases clipped from V and 4 bases from J, the junction kept 4 bases outside the gene matches. CDR1 and CDR2 (germline): LNHDA, SQIVND (reference sequence). CDR3 protein: CASRVTGATGELFF. The CDR3, as DNA: TGTGCCAGTAGGGTGACAGGGGCCACCGGGGAGCTGTTTTTT.

V usage is TRBV5-4 and J usage is TRBJ1-1, with 7 bases that match TRBD1. Per the germline V gene, CDR1 is SGHNT and CDR2 is YYREEE (reference sequence). The CDR3 totals 12 residues. After removal of 7 bases from V and 5 bases from J, the junction contained 5 bases not matched to a gene. The DNA of the CDR3 is TGTGCCAGCGAAGGGGGCGCGACTGAAGCTTTCTTT. Translation gives CASEGGATEAFF.

The chain recombines TRBV3-1 (or the pseudogene TRBV3-2) with TRBJ2-5; no definite D call. Germline V gene lookup returns CDR1 LGHDT and CDR2 YNNKEL (reference sequence). The CDR3 length is 14 residues. V was trimmed by 4 bases and J by 1 base, leaving 10 bases between them. DNA for the CDR3: TGTGCCAGCAGCCCAGCCCCAGGCCAAGAGACCCAGTACTTC. It translates to CASSPAPGQETQYF.